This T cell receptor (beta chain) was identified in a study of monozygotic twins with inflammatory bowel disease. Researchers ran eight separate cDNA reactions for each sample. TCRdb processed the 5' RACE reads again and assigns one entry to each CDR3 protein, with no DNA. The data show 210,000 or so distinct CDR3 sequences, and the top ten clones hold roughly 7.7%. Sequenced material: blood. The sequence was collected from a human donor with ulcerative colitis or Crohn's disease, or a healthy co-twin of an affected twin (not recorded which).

The CDR3 reads CASSLQWGTGEYSNQPQHF. The V call is TRBV5-4, the J call TRBJ1-5; TCRdb selects TRBD1, and the lack of DNA leaves this call unchecked. Germline-derived CDR1 and CDR2 are SGHNT and YYREEE (reference sequence). CDR3 size: 19 residues.